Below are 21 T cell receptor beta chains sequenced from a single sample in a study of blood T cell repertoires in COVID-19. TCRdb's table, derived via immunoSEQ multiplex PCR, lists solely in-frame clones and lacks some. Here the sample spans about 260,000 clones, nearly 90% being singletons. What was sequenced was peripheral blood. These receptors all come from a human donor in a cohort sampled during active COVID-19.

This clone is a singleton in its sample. This chain's CDR3 is CASSYAGGNQPQHF. CDR3 sequence (DNA): TGTGCCAGCAGCTATGCAGGGGGCAATCAGCCCCAGCATTTT. V gene TRBV7-9 combines with J gene TRBJ1-5; D may be TRBD1 (6 bases). The germline V gene encodes CDR1 SEHNR and CDR2 FQNEAQ (reference sequence). V was shortened by 4 bases and J by 2 bases, with 9 bases between the two germline ends. This CDR3 spans 14 amino acids.

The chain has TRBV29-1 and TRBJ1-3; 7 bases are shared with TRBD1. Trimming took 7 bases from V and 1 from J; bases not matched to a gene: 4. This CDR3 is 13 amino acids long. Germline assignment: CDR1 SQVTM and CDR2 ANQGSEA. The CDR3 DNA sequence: TGCAGCGGTACAGGGGTATCTGGAAACACCATATATTTT. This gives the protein CSGTGVSGNTIYF.

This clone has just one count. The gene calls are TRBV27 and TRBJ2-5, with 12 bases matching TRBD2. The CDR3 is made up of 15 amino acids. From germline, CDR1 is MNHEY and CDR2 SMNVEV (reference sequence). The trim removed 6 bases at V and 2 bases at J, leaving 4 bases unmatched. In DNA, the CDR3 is TGTGCCAGCAGCCCTAGCGGGAGGGCGCAAGAGACCCAGTACTTC. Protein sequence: CASSPSGRAQETQYF.

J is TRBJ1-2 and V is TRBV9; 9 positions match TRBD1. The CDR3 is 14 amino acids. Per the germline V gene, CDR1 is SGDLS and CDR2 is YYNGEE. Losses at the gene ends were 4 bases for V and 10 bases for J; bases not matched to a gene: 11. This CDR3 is CASSPRDRVNHYTF. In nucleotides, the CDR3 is TGTGCCAGCAGCCCCCGGGACAGGGTCAATCACTACACCTTC.

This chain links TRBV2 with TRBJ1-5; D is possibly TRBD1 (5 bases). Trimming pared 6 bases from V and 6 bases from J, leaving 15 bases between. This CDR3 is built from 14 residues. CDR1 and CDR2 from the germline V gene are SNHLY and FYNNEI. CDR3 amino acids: CASSGGSVRQPQHF. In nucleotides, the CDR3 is TGTGCCAGCAGCGGGGGATCCGTCCGTCAGCCCCAGCATTTT.

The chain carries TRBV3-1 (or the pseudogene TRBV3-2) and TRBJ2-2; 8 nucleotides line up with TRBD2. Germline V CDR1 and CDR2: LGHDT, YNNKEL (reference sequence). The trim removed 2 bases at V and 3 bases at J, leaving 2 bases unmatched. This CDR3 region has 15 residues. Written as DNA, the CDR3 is TGTGCCAGCAGCCAAAGCGGGGGATACACCGGGGAGCTGTTTTTT. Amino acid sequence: CASSQSGGYTGELFF.

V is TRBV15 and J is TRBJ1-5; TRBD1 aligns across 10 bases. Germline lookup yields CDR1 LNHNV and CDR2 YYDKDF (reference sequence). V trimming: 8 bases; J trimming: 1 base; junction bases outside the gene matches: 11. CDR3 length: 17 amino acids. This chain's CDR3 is CATSPQGGQGSNQPQHF. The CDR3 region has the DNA TGTGCCACCTCCCCGCAGGGGGGACAGGGGAGCAATCAGCCCCAGCATTTT.

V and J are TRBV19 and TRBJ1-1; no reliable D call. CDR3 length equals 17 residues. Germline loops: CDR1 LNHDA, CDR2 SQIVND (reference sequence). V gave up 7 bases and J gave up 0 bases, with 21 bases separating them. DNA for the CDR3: TGTGCCAGTACTCAATCCCGGACGGGGAGAATGAACACTGAAGCTTTCTTT. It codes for CASTQSRTGRMNTEAFF.

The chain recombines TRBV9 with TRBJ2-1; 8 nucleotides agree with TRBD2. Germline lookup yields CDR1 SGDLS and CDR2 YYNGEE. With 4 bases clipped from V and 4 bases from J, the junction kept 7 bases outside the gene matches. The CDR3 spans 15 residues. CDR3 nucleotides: TGTGCCAGCAGCCCCAGACTAGCGCCGTACAATGAGCAGTTCTTC. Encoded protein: CASSPRLAPYNEQFF.

The CDR3 coding sequence is TGTGCCAGCAGCGTATCAACCGGTCCGTTAGGCTACACCTTC. Protein sequence: CASSVSTGPLGYTF. The chain combines TRBV9 with TRBJ1-2, with no clear D. V was trimmed by 1 base and J by 8 bases, leaving 15 bases between them. The length of the CDR3 is 14 residues. In germline, CDR1 is SGDLS, CDR2 YYNGEE.

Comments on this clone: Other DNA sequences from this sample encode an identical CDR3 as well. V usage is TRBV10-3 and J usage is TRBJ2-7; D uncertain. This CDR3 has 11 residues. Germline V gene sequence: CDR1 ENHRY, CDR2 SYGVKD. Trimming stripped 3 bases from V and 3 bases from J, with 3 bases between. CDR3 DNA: TGTGCCATCAGTGAACTCTACGAGCAGTACTTC. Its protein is CAISELYEQYF.

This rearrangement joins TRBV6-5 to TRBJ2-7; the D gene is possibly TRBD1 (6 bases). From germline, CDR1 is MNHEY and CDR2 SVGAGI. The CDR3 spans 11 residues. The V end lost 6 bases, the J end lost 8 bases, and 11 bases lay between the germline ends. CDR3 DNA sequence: TGTGCCAGCAGACAGGGATCCAAGCAGTACTTC. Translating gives CASRQGSKQYF.

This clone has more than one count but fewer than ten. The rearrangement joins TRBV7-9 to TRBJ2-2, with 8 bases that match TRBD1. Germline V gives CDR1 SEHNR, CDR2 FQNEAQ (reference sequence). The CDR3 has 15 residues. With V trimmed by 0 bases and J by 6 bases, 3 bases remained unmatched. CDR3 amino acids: CASSLASGGAGELFF. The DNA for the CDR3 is TGTGCCAGCAGCTTAGCGTCAGGGGGCGCCGGGGAGCTGTTTTTT. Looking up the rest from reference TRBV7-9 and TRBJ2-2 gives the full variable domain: DTGVSQNPRHKITKRGQNVTFRCDPISEHNRLYWYRQTLGQGPEFLTYFQNEAQLEKSRLLSDRFSAERPKGSFSTLEIQRTEQGDSAMYLCASSLASGGAGELFFGEGSRLTVL.

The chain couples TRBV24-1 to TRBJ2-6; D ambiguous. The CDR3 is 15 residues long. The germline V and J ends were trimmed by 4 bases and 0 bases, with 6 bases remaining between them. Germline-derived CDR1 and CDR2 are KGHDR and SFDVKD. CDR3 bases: TGTGCCACCAGTGAACCCGGCTCTGGGGCCAACGTCCTGACTTTC. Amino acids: CATSEPGSGANVLTF.

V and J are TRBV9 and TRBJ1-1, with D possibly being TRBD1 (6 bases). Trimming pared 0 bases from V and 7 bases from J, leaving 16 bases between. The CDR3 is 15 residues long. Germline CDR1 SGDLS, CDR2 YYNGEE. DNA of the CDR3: TGTGCCAGCAGCGTAGACCCAGGGGCGATAGGTGAAGCTTTCTTT. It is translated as CASSVDPGAIGEAFF. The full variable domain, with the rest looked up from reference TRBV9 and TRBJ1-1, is DSGVTQTPKHLITATGQRVTLRCSPRSGDLSVYWYQQSLDQGLQFLIQYYNGEERAKGNILERFSAQQFPDLHSELNLSSLELGDSALYFCASSVDPGAIGEAFFGQGTRLTVV.

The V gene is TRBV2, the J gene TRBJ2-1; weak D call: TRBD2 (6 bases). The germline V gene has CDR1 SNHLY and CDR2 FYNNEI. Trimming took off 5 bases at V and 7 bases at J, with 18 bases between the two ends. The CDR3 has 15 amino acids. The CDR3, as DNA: TGTGCCAGCAGTACGCGGGAAAGCCGTGCTAATGAGCAGTTCTTC. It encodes CASSTRESRANEQFF.

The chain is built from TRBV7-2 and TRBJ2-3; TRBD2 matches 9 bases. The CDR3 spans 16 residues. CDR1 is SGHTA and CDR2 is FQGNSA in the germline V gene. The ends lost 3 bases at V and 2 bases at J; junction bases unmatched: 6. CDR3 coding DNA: TGTGCCAGCAGCTTCCAGCGGGGGGTCCACACAGATACGCAGTATTTT. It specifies CASSFQRGVHTDTQYF.

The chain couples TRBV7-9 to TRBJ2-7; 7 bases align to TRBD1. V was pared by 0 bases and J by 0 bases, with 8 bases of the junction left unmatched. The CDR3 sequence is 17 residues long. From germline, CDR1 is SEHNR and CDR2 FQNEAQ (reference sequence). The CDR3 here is CASSLAYLQGLSYEQYF. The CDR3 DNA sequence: TGTGCCAGCAGCTTAGCGTATTTACAGGGGCTCTCCTACGAGCAGTACTTC.

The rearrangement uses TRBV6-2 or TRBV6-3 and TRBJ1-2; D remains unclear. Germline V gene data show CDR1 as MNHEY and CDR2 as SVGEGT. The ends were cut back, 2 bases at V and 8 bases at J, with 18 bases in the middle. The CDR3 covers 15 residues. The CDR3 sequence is CASSYEVEDLEGYTF. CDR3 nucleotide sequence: TGTGCCAGCAGTTACGAGGTAGAAGATTTGGAAGGCTACACCTTC.

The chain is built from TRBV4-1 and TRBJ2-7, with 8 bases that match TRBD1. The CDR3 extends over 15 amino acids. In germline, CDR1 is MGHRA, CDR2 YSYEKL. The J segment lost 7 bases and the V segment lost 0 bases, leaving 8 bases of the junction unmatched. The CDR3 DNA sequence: TGCGCCAGCAGCCAAGAGTACAGGGGGATGGGGGAGCAGTACTTC. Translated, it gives CASSQEYRGMGEQYF.

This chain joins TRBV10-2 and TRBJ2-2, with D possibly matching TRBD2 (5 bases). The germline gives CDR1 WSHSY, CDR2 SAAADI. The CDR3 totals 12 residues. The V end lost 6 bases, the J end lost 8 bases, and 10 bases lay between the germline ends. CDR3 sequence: CASSWEWGELFF. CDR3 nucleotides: TGCGCCAGCAGCTGGGAGTGGGGGGAGCTGTTTTTT.